One and the same sample provided the 10 T cell receptor beta chains below, sequenced in a study of blood T cell repertoires in COVID-19. Some clones are missing from TCRdb's copy, which holds only in-frame ones; the method was immunoSEQ multiplex PCR. The sample has about 250,000 clones; about 85% are singletons. Sequencing was performed on PBMCs or T cells enriched from blood (not recorded which). These receptors all come from a woman aged 50 to 60 who had recovered from COVID-19.

The chain uses TRBV27 and TRBJ2-1; possibly TRBD1 for D (5 bases). CDR1 is MNHEY and CDR2 is SMNVEV in the germline V gene (reference sequence). This CDR3 spans 13 amino acids. V was trimmed by 5 bases and J by 5 bases, leaving 10 bases between them. The CDR3 DNA follows: TGTGCCAGCAGTATCCCAGGGAACAATGAGCAGTTCTTC. This sequence encodes CASSIPGNNEQFF.

This chain joins TRBV24-1 and TRBJ1-2; 12 bases agree with TRBD1. Germline CDR1 is KGHDR and CDR2 is SFDVKD. This CDR3 is built from 16 residues. Trimming at V came to 4 bases and at J to 5 bases, leaving 7 bases not matched to a gene. The CDR3 here is CATSDRGTGGEYGYTF. The CDR3 coding sequence is TGTGCCACCAGTGACCGAGGGACAGGGGGCGAATATGGCTACACCTTC.

The chain has TRBV4-2 and TRBJ2-1; 7 bases match TRBD2. This CDR3 contains 16 residues. The J segment lost 5 bases and the V segment lost 1 base, leaving 8 bases of the junction unmatched. Germline CDR1 LGHNA, CDR2 YNFKEQ. CDR3 residues: CASSQGFEGGDNEQFF. CDR3 DNA: TGTGCCAGCAGCCAAGGATTTGAGGGAGGGGACAATGAGCAGTTCTTC.

V gene TRBV18 combines with J gene TRBJ1-2; TRBD1 might be the D (5 bases). Germline CDR1 KGHSH, CDR2 LQKENI. V dropped 3 bases and J dropped 3 bases, with 8 bases sitting between them. This CDR3 has 13 amino acids. Here the CDR3 DNA reads TGTGCCAGCTCACCGGACACCTACTATGGCTACACCTTC. It is translated as CASSPDTYYGYTF.

The genes are TRBV7-9 and TRBJ1-6; tentative D call: TRBD1 (6 bases). The CDR3 totals 16 residues. With 5 bases removed from V and 4 bases from J, the gap between germline ends came to 15 bases. Germline loops: CDR1 SEHNR, CDR2 FQNEAQ (reference sequence). DNA of the CDR3: TGTGCCAGCAGCAATACAGGGCCGATTTATAATTCACCCCTCCACTTT. It specifies CASSNTGPIYNSPLHF.

The chain employs TRBV28 and TRBJ2-3; D is ambiguous. The CDR3 totals 15 residues. V dropped 3 bases and J dropped 6 bases, with 16 bases sitting between them. Per germline, CDR1 MDHEN and CDR2 SYDVKM. Written as DNA, the CDR3 is TGTGCCAGCAGTTTGCGTAGATCTGTGGTGGATACGCAGTATTTT. Translation: CASSLRRSVVDTQYF.

The rearrangement joins TRBV9 to TRBJ2-1; D uncertain. V shed 4 bases and J shed 6 bases, with 8 bases lying between them. The CDR3 contains 12 residues. Germline loops: CDR1 SGDLS, CDR2 YYNGEE. CDR3 nucleotide sequence: TGTGCCAGCAGCAATCGAGGCAATGAGCAGTTCTTC. This translates into CASSNRGNEQFF.

The chain combines TRBV6-5 with TRBJ2-1, with D possibly matching TRBD2 (6 bases). The CDR3 is 16 amino acids. The germline gives CDR1 MNHEY, CDR2 SVGAGI. V gave up 3 bases and J gave up 2 bases, with 14 bases separating them. CDR3: CASSYSYGRTYNEQFF. CDR3 in DNA: TGTGCCAGCAGTTATTCGTACGGGAGAACCTACAATGAGCAGTTCTTC.

This chain uses TRBV4-2 with TRBJ1-5; D perhaps matches TRBD1 (6 bases). The germline V gene has CDR1 LGHNA and CDR2 YNFKEQ. The CDR3 sequence is 14 residues long. Trimming left V 0 bases short and J 5 bases short, with 8 bases between. CDR3 DNA sequence: TGTGCCAGCAGCCAAGATAACAGGGATCAGCCCCAGCATTTT. Amino acid sequence: CASSQDNRDQPQHF.

The chain combines TRBV28 with TRBJ1-5, with 10 positions matching TRBD1. There are 15 residues in the CDR3. V was clipped by 5 bases and J by 3 bases; unmatched bases: 4. Germline V CDR1 and CDR2: MDHEN, SYDVKM. Here the CDR3 DNA reads TGTGCCAGCAGTCGACAGGGGGCCTTCAATCAGCCCCAGCATTTT. Amino acid sequence: CASSRQGAFNQPQHF.